Sequencing of this T cell receptor (beta chain) was carried out in a study of identical twins. Overall study findings and caveats: There was more out-of-frame TCR alpha sharing in monozygotic twins than models estimated. Abundant beta clonotypes from cord blood had fewer insertions, unlike memory repertoires, which showed none.

CDR3 length: 15 amino acids. Unmatched junction bases numbered 4, after V lost 4 bases and J lost 5 bases. CDR1 KGHDR and CDR2 SFDVKD come from the germline V gene. MiXCR, applied by TCRdb to the 5' RACE reads, yields one record per CDR3 protein. The table includes under 800,000 distinct CDR3 sequences, over 20% detected once. In its sample, this clonotype was seen many times. No antigen is known for it. A further study also used this sample, focusing on T cells expressing NK-cell markers. As that report states: These clonotypes, the leaders elsewhere, also led the CD3+CD56-NKG2C+ fraction in several donors.

This TCR was sampled from a woman between 18 and 29 years old in good health. The chain combines TRBV24-1 with TRBJ1-5; TRBD1 agrees at 10 bases. Material: PBMCs. As DNA, the CDR3 is TGTGCCACCAGTGAAGTGGGACAGGGGTATCAGCCCCAGCATTTT. This gives the protein CATSEVGQGYQPQHF.